Listed below are T cell receptor beta chains from one sample, sequenced in a study of T cells in tuberculosis. Sequenced by immunoSEQ multiplex PCR; TCRdb stores in-frame clones only, minus some. The sample consists of about 38,000 clones, 94% of them appearing once. The sequencing here drew on PBMCs, taken at tuberculosis diagnosis. The receptors stem from an adult with tuberculosis. CDR3s include the opening cysteine and the closing phenylalanine or tryptophan. The D gene is left open where the match is weak.

>TRBV5-1|TRBD2|TRBJ2-1|17
CASSVTGTSGGWNEQFF
TGCGCCAGCAGCGTAACCGGGACTAGCGGGGGGTGGAATGAGCAGTTCTTC
>TRBV18|TRBD1|TRBJ2-2|16
CASSPFGTANTGELFF
TGTGCCAGCTCACCTTTCGGGACAGCCAACACCGGGGAGCTGTTTTTT
>TRBV27|.|TRBJ1-3|19
CASSLYPPLKSGAGNTIYF
TGTGCCAGCAGTTTATATCCCCCCCTAAAATCAGGGGCTGGAAACACCATATATTTT
>TRBV10-2|.|TRBJ1-1|15
CASSDGQGLNTEAFF
TGCGCCAGCAGTGACGGCCAGGGGTTGAACACTGAAGCTTTCTTT
>TRBV29-1|.|TRBJ2-7|12
CSVVESSYEQYF
TGCAGCGTTGTGGAGAGCTCCTACGAGCAGTACTTC
>TRBV15|TRBD2|TRBJ2-1|17
CATSRDGGTSLALEQFF
TGTGCCACCAGCAGAGATGGCGGGACTAGCCTCGCCTTGGAGCAGTTCTTC
>TRBV15|TRBD1|TRBJ1-1|14
CATSRARIDRVAFF
TGTGCCACCAGCAGAGCAAGGATTGACAGGGTTGCTTTCTTT
>TRBV15|.|TRBJ1-5|16
CATSPNSLRSNQPQHF
TGTGCCACCAGCCCCAATTCGTTACGGAGCAATCAGCCCCAGCATTTT
>TRBV4-1|.|TRBJ2-7|16
CASSQTGPGVTYEQYF
TGCGCCAGCAGCCAAACCGGCCCGGGGGTTACCTACGAGCAGTACTTC
>TRBV4-3|.|TRBJ1-2|16
CASSQQLTATNYGYTF
TGCGCCAGCAGCCAACAACTGACTGCAACTAACTATGGCTACACCTTC
>TRBV2|.|TRBJ1-4|16
CASSPRVGLSNEKLFF
TGTGCCAGCAGCCCCCGGGTGGGACTTTCTAATGAAAAACTGTTTTTT
>TRBV5-6|TRBD2|TRBJ2-1|12
CATGGSYNEQFF
TGTGCCACGGGGGGCTCCTACAATGAGCAGTTCTTC
>TRBV30|.|TRBJ2-7|15
CAWRRFGKFSYEQYF
TGTGCCTGGAGAAGATTTGGCAAGTTCTCCTACGAGCAGTACTTC